This TCR beta chain is from a study of Ad26.COV2.S vaccination and SARS-CoV-2 variants. Study-wide background: Ad26.COV2.S given intramuscularly, once or twice 56 days apart.

This table comes from immunoSEQ multiplex PCR, and its TCRdb copy is limited to in-frame clones, with some not included. The sample has about 350,000 clones; approximately 85% are singletons. Stated treatment: roughly 19 received Ad26.COV2.S at low or high dose, single or two shots; 5 received placebo; per-sample allocation not given. Material that was analyzed had been drawn on day 63 after the first vaccine or placebo injection. At a Boston site, the person donating was an adult of 18-55 years. With regard to this clone: Its specificity is not known.

The study, taken as a whole, reports: Compared with placebo recipients, vaccine recipients had higher spike-specific TCR breadth.

Germline V CDR1 and CDR2: LNHDA, SQIVND (reference sequence). The CDR3 has 14 amino acids. V lost 7 bases and J 2 bases, leaving 14 bases between the germline ends. The sequence derives from a person between 18 and 60 years old who received the Ad26.COV2.S COVID-19 vaccine or a placebo. The sequencing here drew on peripheral blood, taken in a trial of Ad26.COV2.S vaccine versus placebo. The chain uses TRBV19 and TRBJ1-1; weak D call: TRBD1 (6 bases). The CDR3 region is CASKTGLPNTEAFF. The CDR3 bases are TGTGCCAGTAAAACAGGGTTGCCCAACACTGAAGCTTTCTTT. The variable domain in full, completed from reference TRBV19 and TRBJ1-1, reads DGGITQSPKYLFRKEGQNVTLSCEQNLNHDAMYWYRQDPGQGLRLIYYSQIVNDFQKGDIAEGYSVSREKKESFPLTVTSAQKNPTAFYLCASKTGLPNTEAFFGQGTRLTVV.